Below are 8 T cell receptor beta chains sequenced from a single sample in a study of PD-1 blockade in classical Hodgkin lymphoma. Profiling relied on immunoSEQ multiplex PCR, and the TCRdb table lists in-frame clones only, not all of them. This repertoire shows roughly 1,400 clones, more than 75% found once; its top ten account for roughly two fifths. Each of the patients experienced relapse following autologous stem cell transplantation, and their brentuximab vedotin exposure differed. PBMCs were thawed, and CD8+ T cells were then isolated from them by magnetic negative selection. The sample was CD8+ T cells from blood, taken at baseline. These receptors were collected from a human donor with classical Hodgkin lymphoma.

The rearrangement links TRBV10-2 to TRBJ1-3, with unresolved D. Trimming cost V 0 bases and J 0 bases, with 9 bases left between them. The CDR3 loop spans 16 amino acids. CDR1 and CDR2 (germline): WSHSY, SAAADI. CDR3 coding DNA: TGCGCCAGCAGTGAGTCGCACGGGAGCTCTGGAAACACCATATATTTT. It specifies CASSESHGSSGNTIYF.

This clone has only a few counts. The chain joins TRBV4-1 to TRBJ1-6; possibly TRBD1 for D (6 bases). The V end lost 1 base, the J end lost 5 bases, and 9 bases lay between the germline ends. Germline CDR1 reads MGHRA; CDR2 reads YSYEKL. The CDR3 consists of 15 residues. CDR3 sequence reads: CASSQGSGDNSPLHF. In nucleotides, the CDR3 is TGCGCCAGCAGCCAAGGCTCAGGGGATAATTCACCCCTCCACTTT.

This chain connects TRBV28 to TRBJ1-4; a weak D match, TRBD1 (6 bases). V lost 6 bases and J lost 4, with 15 bases in between. The CDR3 covers 15 residues. Germline CDR1 MDHEN, CDR2 SYDVKM. The CDR3 loop reads CASSPRTDLNEKLFF. DNA for the CDR3: TGTGCCAGCAGCCCTCGGACAGACCTTAATGAAAAACTGTTTTTT.

This rearrangement joins TRBV6-5 to TRBJ1-2, with D possibly matching TRBD1 (5 bases). Trimming took 2 bases from V and 0 from J, leaving 10 bases between them. This CDR3 has 15 residues. Germline V gene lookup returns CDR1 MNHEY and CDR2 SVGAGI. The CDR3 loop is CASSYLWGSNYGYTF. The DNA for the CDR3 is TGTGCCAGCAGTTACCTCTGGGGGTCTAACTATGGCTACACCTTC.

J is TRBJ2-1 and V is TRBV9; 14 bases agree with TRBD2. Germline CDR1 reads SGDLS; CDR2 reads YYNGEE. The CDR3 covers 14 residues. J gave up 9 bases and V 3 bases, and 2 bases lay outside the gene matches. This CDR3 is CASSGGTSGSEQFF. CDR3 DNA: TGTGCCAGCAGCGGGGGGACTAGCGGGAGTGAGCAGTTCTTC.

The chain is built from TRBV13 and TRBJ2-7, with a possible D match to TRBD2 (5 bases). The CDR3 contains 14 residues. In germline, CDR1 is PRHDT, CDR2 FYEKMQ (reference sequence). V lost 1 base and J 2 bases, leaving 9 bases between the germline ends. The CDR3 sequence is CASSLAGSPYEQYF. CDR3 nucleotides: TGTGCCAGCAGCTTAGCGGGGTCCCCCTACGAGCAGTACTTC.

CDR3 region: CAIGGANTGELFF. The CDR3 region has the DNA TGTGCCATCGGGGGAGCGAACACCGGGGAGCTGTTTTTT. The chain joins TRBV10-3 to TRBJ2-2; perhaps D is TRBD1 or TRBD2 (5 bases each). V was pared by 8 bases and J by 0 bases, with 7 bases between. The CDR3 extends over 13 amino acids. CDR1 is ENHRY, CDR2 SYGVKD, per germline.

This clone was observed a handful of times. The genes are TRBV30 and TRBJ1-1; the D gene is possibly TRBD1 (6 bases). V lost 4 bases and J lost 8, with 14 bases in between. Germline lookup yields CDR1 GTSNPN and CDR2 SVGIG (reference sequence). This CDR3 is 12 amino acids long. CDR3 bases: TGTGCCTGGACCAACCACAGGGAAGAAGCTTTCTTT. This gives the protein CAWTNHREEAFF.